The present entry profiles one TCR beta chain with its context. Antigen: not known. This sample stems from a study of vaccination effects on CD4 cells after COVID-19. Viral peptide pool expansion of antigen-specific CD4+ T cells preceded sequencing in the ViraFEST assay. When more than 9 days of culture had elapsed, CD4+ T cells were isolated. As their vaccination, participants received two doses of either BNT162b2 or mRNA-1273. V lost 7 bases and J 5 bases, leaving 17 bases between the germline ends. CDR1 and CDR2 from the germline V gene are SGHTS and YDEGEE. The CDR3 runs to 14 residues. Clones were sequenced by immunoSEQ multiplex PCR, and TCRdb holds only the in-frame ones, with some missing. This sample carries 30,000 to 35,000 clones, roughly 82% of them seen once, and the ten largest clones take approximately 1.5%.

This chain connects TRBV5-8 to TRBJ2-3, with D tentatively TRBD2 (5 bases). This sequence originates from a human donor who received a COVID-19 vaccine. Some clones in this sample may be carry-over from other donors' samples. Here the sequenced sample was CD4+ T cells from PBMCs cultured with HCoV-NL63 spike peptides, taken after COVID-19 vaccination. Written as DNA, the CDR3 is TGTGCCAGCCCTGACCTAACCGGGGAAGATACGCAGTATTTT. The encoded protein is CASPDLTGEDTQYF.